A single sample gave rise to the 9 T cell receptor beta chains below, sequenced in a study of blood T cell repertoires in COVID-19. This table comes from immunoSEQ multiplex PCR, and its TCRdb copy is limited to in-frame clones, with some not included. The sample records approximately 250,000 clones, over 90% being singletons. Material: peripheral blood. The receptors were sampled from a man in his thirties or forties with COVID-19, enrolled during active disease.

The sample holds many counts of this clone. The chain combines TRBV6-1 with TRBJ1-6; D perhaps matches TRBD1 (5 bases). Germline lookup yields CDR1 MNHNS and CDR2 SASEGT. Deletions cut 2 bases from V and 0 bases from J, with 20 bases between. This CDR3 is built from 20 residues. In nucleotides, the CDR3 is TGTGCCAGCAGTGAATCAGGGTTGGGCAGGCCAAGCTCCTATAATTCACCCCTCCACTTT. Residues: CASSESGLGRPSSYNSPLHF.

V is TRBV11-3 and J is TRBJ2-1, with 9 bases lining up with TRBD2. J lost 7 bases, V lost 5 bases, and 9 bases had no gene match. The CDR3 totals 15 residues. Germline values: CDR1 SGHNT, CDR2 YENEEA. CDR3 DNA: TGTGCCAGCAGCCCCAGGTTAGCGGGGGTTAATGAGCAGTTCTTC. The encoded protein is CASSPRLAGVNEQFF. The variable domain in full, with the rest retrieved from reference TRBV11-3 and TRBJ2-1, is EAGVVQSPRYKIIEKKQPVAFWCNPISGHNTLYWYLQNLGQGPELLIRYENEEAVDDSQLPKDRFSAERLKGVDSTLKIQPAELGDSAVYLCASSPRLAGVNEQFFGPGTRLTVL.

V usage is TRBV27 and J usage is TRBJ1-1, with D possibly being TRBD1 (6 bases). Looked up from germline, CDR1 is MNHEY and CDR2 is SMNVEV (reference sequence). CDR3 size: 14 residues. With 6 bases removed from V and 5 bases from J, the gap between germline ends came to 16 bases. CDR3 sequence reads: CASSPQGTWTEAFF. The CDR3 nucleotides are TGTGCCAGCAGCCCACAGGGAACGTGGACTGAAGCTTTCTTT.

This clone was seen only once. The CDR3 protein is CASSQGEGANYGYTF. The CDR3 region has the DNA TGTGCCAGCAGCCAAGGGGAGGGAGCTAACTATGGCTACACCTTC. V is TRBV4-2 and J is TRBJ1-2; D call uncertain. This CDR3 contains 15 residues. Trimming removed 1 base at V and 0 bases at J, with 9 bases between. Germline assignment: CDR1 LGHNA and CDR2 YNFKEQ.

CDR3 sequence (DNA): TGCGCCAGCAGCCAAGGAGGGGGACAGGGGGCAGGCTACACCTTC. Its translation: CASSQGGGQGAGYTF. This chain links TRBV4-1 with TRBJ1-2, with 12 bases matching TRBD1. Germline trimming cut 1 base from V and 8 bases from J; bases unmatched to any gene: 5. The CDR3 has 15 residues. Looked up from germline, CDR1 is MGHRA and CDR2 is YSYEKL.

This chain connects TRBV3-1 (or the pseudogene TRBV3-2) to TRBJ2-2; TRBD2 aligns across 13 bases. CDR1 is LGHDT, CDR2 YNNKEL, per germline (reference sequence). The CDR3 spans 15 residues. After removal of 9 bases from V and 0 bases from J, the junction contained 1 base not matched to a gene. The CDR3 nucleotides read TGTGCCAGTGGACTAGCGGGAGCGAACACCGGGGAGCTGTTTTTT. Encoded protein: CASGLAGANTGELFF.

The chain recombines TRBV27 with TRBJ1-2, with D perhaps matching TRBD1 (6 bases). The germline V and J ends were trimmed by 4 bases and 8 bases, with 17 bases remaining between them. The germline CDR1 and CDR2 sequences are MNHEY and SMNVEV (reference sequence). The CDR3 covers 14 residues. CDR3 nucleotide sequence: TGTGCCAGCAGTTACAAAAGGGGGATCAGAGGCTACACCTTC. This translates into CASSYKRGIRGYTF.

This clone was detected once. The chain combines TRBV19 with TRBJ1-1; no clear D. Germline V gene data show CDR1 as LNHDA and CDR2 as SQIVND (reference sequence). The germline V and J ends were trimmed by 2 bases and 1 base, with 8 bases remaining between them. The CDR3 loop spans 14 amino acids. CDR3 sequence reads: CASSIRQANTEAFF. CDR3 coding DNA: TGTGCCAGTAGTATAAGGCAGGCGAACACTGAAGCTTTCTTT. Looking up the rest from reference TRBV19 and TRBJ1-1 gives the full variable domain: DGGITQSPKYLFRKEGQNVTLSCEQNLNHDAMYWYRQDPGQGLRLIYYSQIVNDFQKGDIAEGYSVSREKKESFPLTVTSAQKNPTAFYLCASSIRQANTEAFFGQGTRLTVV.

A single count supports this clone. The chain employs TRBV5-6 and TRBJ1-4; 8 positions agree with TRBD1. CDR3 size: 16 residues. Looked up from germline, CDR1 is SGHDT and CDR2 is YYEEEE. With V trimmed by 4 bases and J by 0 bases, 5 bases remained unmatched. CDR3 region: CASSGDRGSTNEKLFF. For the CDR3, the DNA is TGTGCCAGCAGCGGCGACAGGGGTTCAACTAATGAAAAACTGTTTTTT.